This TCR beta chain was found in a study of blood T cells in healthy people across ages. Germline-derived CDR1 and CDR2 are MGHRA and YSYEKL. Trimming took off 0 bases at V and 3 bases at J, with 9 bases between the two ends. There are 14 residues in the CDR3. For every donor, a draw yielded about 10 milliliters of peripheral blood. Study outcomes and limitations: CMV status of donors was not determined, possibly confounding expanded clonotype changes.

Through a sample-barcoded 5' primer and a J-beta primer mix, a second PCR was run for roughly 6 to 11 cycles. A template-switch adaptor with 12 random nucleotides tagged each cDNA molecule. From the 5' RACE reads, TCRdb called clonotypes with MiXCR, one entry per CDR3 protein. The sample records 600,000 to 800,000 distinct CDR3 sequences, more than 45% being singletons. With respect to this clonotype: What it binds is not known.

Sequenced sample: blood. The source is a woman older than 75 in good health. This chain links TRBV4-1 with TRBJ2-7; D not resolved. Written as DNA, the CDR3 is TGCGCCAGCAGCCAAGAAGGCAGCTTCTACGAGCAGTACTTC. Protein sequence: CASSQEGSFYEQYF.